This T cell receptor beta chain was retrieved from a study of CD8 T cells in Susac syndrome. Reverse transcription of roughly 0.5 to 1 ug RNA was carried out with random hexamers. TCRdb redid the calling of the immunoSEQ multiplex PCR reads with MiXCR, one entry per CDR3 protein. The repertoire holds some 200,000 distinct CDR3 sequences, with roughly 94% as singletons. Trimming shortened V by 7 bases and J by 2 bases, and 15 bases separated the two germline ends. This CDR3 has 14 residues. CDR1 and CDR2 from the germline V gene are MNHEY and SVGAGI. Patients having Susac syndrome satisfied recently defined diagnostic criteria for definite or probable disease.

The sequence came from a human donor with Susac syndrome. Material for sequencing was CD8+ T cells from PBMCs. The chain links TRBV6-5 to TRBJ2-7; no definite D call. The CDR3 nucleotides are TGTGCCAGCACCAAAGCCGGTCGGACCTACGAGCAGTACTTC. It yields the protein CASTKAGRTYEQYF.